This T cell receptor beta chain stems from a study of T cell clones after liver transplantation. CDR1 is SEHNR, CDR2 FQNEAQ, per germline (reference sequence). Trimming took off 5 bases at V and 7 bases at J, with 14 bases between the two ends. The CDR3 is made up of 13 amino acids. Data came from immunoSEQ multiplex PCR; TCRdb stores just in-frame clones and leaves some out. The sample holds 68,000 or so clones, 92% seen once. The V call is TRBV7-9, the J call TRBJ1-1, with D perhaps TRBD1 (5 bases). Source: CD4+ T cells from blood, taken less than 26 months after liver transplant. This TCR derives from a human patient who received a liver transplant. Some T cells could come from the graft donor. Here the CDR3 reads CASSRAVQGEAFF. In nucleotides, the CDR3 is TGTGCCAGCAGCCGGGCCGTTCAGGGTGAAGCTTTCTTT.